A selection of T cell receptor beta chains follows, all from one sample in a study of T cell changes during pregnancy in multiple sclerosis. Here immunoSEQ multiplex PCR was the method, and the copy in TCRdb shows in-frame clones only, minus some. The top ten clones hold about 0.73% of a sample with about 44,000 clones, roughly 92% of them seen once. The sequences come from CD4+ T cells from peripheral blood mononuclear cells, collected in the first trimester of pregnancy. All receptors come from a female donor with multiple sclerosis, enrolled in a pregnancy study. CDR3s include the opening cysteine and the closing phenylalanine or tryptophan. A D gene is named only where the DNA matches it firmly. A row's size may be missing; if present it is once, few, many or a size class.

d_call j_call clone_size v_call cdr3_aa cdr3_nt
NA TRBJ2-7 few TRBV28 CASSFFSGVYF TGTGCCAGCAGTTTTTTTTCCGGAGTTTACTTC
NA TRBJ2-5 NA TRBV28 CASTLSGVRETQYF TGTGCCAGCACCCTGTCAGGGGTGAGAGAGACCCAGTACTTC
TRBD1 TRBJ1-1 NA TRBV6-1 CASRTGMHTEAFF TGTGCCAGCAGGACAGGGATGCACACTGAAGCTTTCTTT
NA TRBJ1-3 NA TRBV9 CASSRGGQSSGNTIYF TGTGCCAGCAGCCGGGGGGGCCAGAGCTCTGGAAACACCATATATTTT
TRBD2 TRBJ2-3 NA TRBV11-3 CASSLREGSTDTQYF TGTGCCAGCAGCTTGCGGGAGGGGAGCACAGATACGCAGTATTTT
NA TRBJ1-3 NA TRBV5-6 CASSFRTRDTIHF TGTGCCAGCAGCTTCCGGACCCGGGACACCATACATTTT
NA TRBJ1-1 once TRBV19 CASSMPPGAGDTEAFF TGTGCCAGTAGTATGCCTCCGGGGGCGGGAGACACTGAAGCTTTCTTT
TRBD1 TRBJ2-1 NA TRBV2 CASKVGGQGVNEQFF TGTGCCAGCAAAGTAGGGGGACAGGGGGTCAATGAGCAGTTCTTC
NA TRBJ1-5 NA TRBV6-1 CASSASMGAGNQPQHF TGTGCCAGCAGTGCGTCTATGGGCGCAGGCAATCAGCCCCAGCATTTT
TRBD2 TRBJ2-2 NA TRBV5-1 CASSSGLAGASTGELFF TGCGCCAGCAGTTCGGGACTAGCGGGCGCGAGCACCGGGGAGCTGTTTTTT
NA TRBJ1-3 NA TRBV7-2 CASSTRTGNTIYF TGTGCCAGCAGCACCCGGACAGGAAACACCATATATTTT
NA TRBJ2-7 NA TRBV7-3 CASSRGPDYEQYF TGTGCCAGCAGCCGGGGTCCCGACTACGAGCAGTACTTC
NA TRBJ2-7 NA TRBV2 CASTGLMAYEQYF TGTGCCAGCACAGGGCTCATGGCCTACGAGCAGTACTTC
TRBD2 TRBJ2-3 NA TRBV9 CASSVDSGRTDTQYF TGTGCCAGCAGCGTAGATAGCGGGAGGACAGATACGCAGTATTTT
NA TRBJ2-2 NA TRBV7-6 CASSLGVGELFF TGTGCCAGCAGCCTCGGGGTCGGGGAGCTGTTTTTT
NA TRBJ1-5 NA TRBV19 CASSIEQRNQPQHF TGTGCCAGTAGTATAGAACAGCGCAATCAGCCCCAGCATTTT
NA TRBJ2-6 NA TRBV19 CASRDRTGRSGANVLTF TGTGCCAGTAGGGATCGTACAGGCCGCTCTGGGGCCAACGTCCTGACTTTC
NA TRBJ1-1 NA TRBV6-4 CASSATADSTEAFF TGTGCCAGCAGTGCTACAGCGGATTCGACTGAAGCTTTCTTT
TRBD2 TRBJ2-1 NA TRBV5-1 CASSSWDYSRGEQFF TGCGCCAGCAGCTCCTGGGACTACTCTCGCGGTGAGCAGTTCTTC
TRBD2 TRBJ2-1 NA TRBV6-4 CASSAGGGGLAGPHEQFF TGTGCCAGCAGTGCCGGGGGCGGGGGACTAGCGGGACCACATGAGCAGTTCTTC
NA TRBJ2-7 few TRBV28 CASSSHPTGTSHEQYF TGTGCCAGCAGTTCGCACCCGACAGGAACAAGTCACGAGCAGTACTTC
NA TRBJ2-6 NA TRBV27 CASSSQIRNSGANVLTF TGTGCCAGCAGTTCCCAAATCAGGAACTCTGGGGCCAACGTCCTGACTTTC
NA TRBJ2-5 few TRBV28 CASSEGVGETQYF TGTGCCAGCTCGGAAGGGGTGGGCGAGACCCAGTACTTC
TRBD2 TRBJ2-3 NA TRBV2 CASSEARLAGVDTQYF TGTGCCAGCAGTGAAGCGCGTCTAGCGGGAGTAGATACGCAGTATTTT
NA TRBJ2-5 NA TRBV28 CASSNDNQGTQYF TGTGCCAGCAGTAACGACAACCAGGGTACCCAGTACTTC
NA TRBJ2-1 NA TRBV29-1 CSLRGRGFDNEQFF TGCAGCCTTAGGGGAAGGGGGTTCGACAATGAGCAGTTCTTC
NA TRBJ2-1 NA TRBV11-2 CASSPLRGRYNEQFF TGTGCCAGCAGCCCCCTCCGGGGGAGATACAATGAGCAGTTCTTC
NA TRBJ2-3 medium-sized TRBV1 CTSSQDGLAGGGTQYF TGCACCAGCAGCCAAGACGGACTAGCGGGAGGAGGTACGCAGTATTTT
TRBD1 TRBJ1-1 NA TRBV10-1 CASSEGDRDREVNEAFF TGCGCCAGCAGTGAGGGGGACCGGGACAGGGAGGTAAATGAAGCTTTCTTT
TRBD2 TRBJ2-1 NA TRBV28 CASSHPGLAYEQFF TGTGCCAGCAGTCATCCAGGACTAGCTTATGAGCAGTTCTTC
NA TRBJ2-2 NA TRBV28 CASSLLLQANTGELFF TGTGCCAGCAGTTTACTTCTACAGGCGAACACCGGGGAGCTGTTTTTT
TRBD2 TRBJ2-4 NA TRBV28 CASSLLADTGKNIQYF TGTGCCAGCAGTTTACTAGCGGACACCGGCAAAAACATTCAGTACTTC
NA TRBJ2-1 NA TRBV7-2 CASSFGGNNEQFF TGTGCCAGCAGCTTCGGAGGAAACAATGAGCAGTTCTTC
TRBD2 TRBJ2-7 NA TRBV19 CASSIGGESSYEQYF TGTGCCAGTAGTATTGGGGGGGAAAGCTCCTACGAGCAGTACTTC
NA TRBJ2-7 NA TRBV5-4 CASSLQGRGQYF TGTGCCAGCAGCTTGCAGGGTCGTGGGCAGTACTTC
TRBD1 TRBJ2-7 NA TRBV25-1 CASSRTGGYEQYF TGTGCCAGCAGTCGTACAGGGGGTTACGAGCAGTACTTC
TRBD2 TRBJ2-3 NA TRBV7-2 CASSSKLAGVSDTQYF TGTGCCAGCAGTTCCAAACTAGCGGGAGTTTCAGATACGCAGTATTTT
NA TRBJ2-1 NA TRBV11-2 CASSLKTSAYSYNEQFF TGTGCCAGCAGCTTGAAGACTAGTGCCTACTCCTACAATGAGCAGTTCTTC
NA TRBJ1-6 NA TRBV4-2 CASSQEKGVGPLHF TGTGCCAGCAGCCAAGAAAAGGGGGTAGGACCCCTCCACTTT
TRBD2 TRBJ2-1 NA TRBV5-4 CASSLQLAGNNEQFF TGTGCCAGCAGCTTACAACTAGCGGGGAACAATGAGCAGTTCTTC
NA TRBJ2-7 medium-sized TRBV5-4 CASSLIGAGEQYF TGTGCCAGCAGCTTGATCGGAGCCGGCGAGCAGTACTTC
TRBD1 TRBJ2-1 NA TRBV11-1 CASSLGDRDYNEQFF TGTGCCAGCAGCTTGGGGGACAGGGATTACAATGAGCAGTTCTTC
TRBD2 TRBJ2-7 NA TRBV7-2 CASSLDGITSGYEQYF TGTGCCAGCAGCTTAGATGGGATTACTAGCGGTTACGAGCAGTACTTC
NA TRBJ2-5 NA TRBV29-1 CSVVPQYQETQYF TGCAGCGTTGTACCCCAGTACCAAGAGACCCAGTACTTC
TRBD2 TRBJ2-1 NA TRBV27 CASSSSSGTSGIWEQFF TGTGCCAGCAGTTCCTCGTCCGGGACTAGCGGGATATGGGAGCAGTTCTTC
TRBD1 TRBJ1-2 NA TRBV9 CASSVGGQGAMGGYTF TGTGCCAGCAGCGTTGGTGGACAGGGGGCGATGGGGGGCTACACCTTC
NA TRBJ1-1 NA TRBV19 CASRRENTEAFF TGTGCCAGCCGTAGAGAGAACACTGAAGCTTTCTTT
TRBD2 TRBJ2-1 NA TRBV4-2 CASSHGGLAGVSEQFF TGTGCCAGCAGCCACGGGGGACTAGCGGGAGTCAGTGAGCAGTTCTTC
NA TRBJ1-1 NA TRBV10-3 CAIGRVAENTEAFF TGTGCCATCGGCAGGGTAGCGGAAAACACTGAAGCTTTCTTT
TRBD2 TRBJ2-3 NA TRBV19 CASTIGGGNTDTQYF TGTGCCAGTACCATTGGGGGAGGGAACACAGATACGCAGTATTTT
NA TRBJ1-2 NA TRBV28 CASTGPRDSSNYGYTF TGTGCCAGCACCGGACCCCGGGACTCAAGTAACTATGGCTACACCTTC